Listed below are T cell receptor beta chains from one sample, sequenced in a study of early stage breast cancer tumors. Clones were sequenced by immunoSEQ multiplex PCR, and TCRdb holds only the in-frame ones, with some missing. The profile shows about 31,000 clones, more than 65% of them singletons. The specimen sequenced was blood. The receptors derive from a person aged 35 to 50 with breast cancer. The CDR3 runs from the conserved cysteine through the conserved F or W. Fields, in order: V gene, J gene, clone size, D gene, CDR3 DNA, CDR3 protein. D genes are given only for firm matches. Size tells how often a clone was seen (once, few, many) or the class of an expanded clone, and some rows leave it out.

TRBV23-1	TRBJ1-5	-	TRBD1	TGCGCCAGCAGGGGGACAGTCGATCAGCCCCAGCATTTT	CASRGTVDQPQHF
TRBV7-6	TRBJ2-1	-	TRBD2	TGTGCCAGCAGCAAGAAACAATCACGGCCTAGCGGGAGGGATAATGAGCAGTTCTTC	CASSKKQSRPSGRDNEQFF
TRBV7-9	TRBJ2-2	-	TRBD1	TGTGCCAGCAGCTCATACCGGGACAGGGGACACACCGGGGAGCTGTTTTTT	CASSSYRDRGHTGELFF
TRBV7-9	TRBJ1-1	-	TRBD1	TGTGCCAGCAGGACTTCCGGGAACAGGGGAAGGGACACTGAAGCTTTCTTT	CASRTSGNRGRDTEAFF
TRBV27	TRBJ2-1	-	-	TGTGCCAGCAGTGCCCTCCGAGAGGCTGTTGAGCAGTTCTTC	CASSALREAVEQFF
TRBV11-2	TRBJ2-7	-	-	TGTGCCAGCAGCTTACGCGGGTTACCCTACGAGCAGTACTTC	CASSLRGLPYEQYF
TRBV15	TRBJ2-1	-	-	TGTGCCACCAGCTCTAGCGCCCACGACCTTTACAATGAGCAGTTCTTC	CATSSSAHDLYNEQFF
TRBV5-1	TRBJ2-1	once	-	TGCGCCAGCAGCTTGGAAGGTCCCAGCTCCTACAATGAGCAGTTCTTC	CASSLEGPSSYNEQFF
TRBV4-1	TRBJ1-3	-	-	TGCGCCAGCAGCCAAGATAAGGGGGTAAACACCATATATTTT	CASSQDKGVNTIYF
TRBV5-4	TRBJ2-5	-	-	TGTGCCAGCAGCTTGGCCTCAGGCCCCCAAGAGACCCAGTACTTC	CASSLASGPQETQYF
TRBV27	TRBJ2-1	-	TRBD1	TGTGCCAGCAGTTTATTGGGGACAGGGTCCTACAATGAGCAGTTCTTC	CASSLLGTGSYNEQFF
TRBV9	TRBJ2-7	-	TRBD2	TGTGCCAGCAGCCAGGGACTAGATCCTCACGAGCAGTACTTC	CASSQGLDPHEQYF
TRBV5-5	TRBJ1-4	-	-	TGTGCCAGCAGCTTGGCCTACGGAGCAACTAATGAAAAACTGTTTTTT	CASSLAYGATNEKLFF
TRBV7-2	TRBJ2-2	once	-	TGTGCCAGCAGCTTACCGAAGGGATACAGGAGGAACACCGGGGAGCTGTTTTTT	CASSLPKGYRRNTGELFF
TRBV5-4	TRBJ2-1	-	TRBD2	TGTGCCAGCAGCCCGACTAGCGGGAGTTACAATGAGCAGTTCTTC	CASSPTSGSYNEQFF
TRBV9	TRBJ2-7	-	TRBD1	TGTGCCAGCAGCGTCTCGACAGGGGCCTACGAGCAGTACTTC	CASSVSTGAYEQYF
TRBV7-9	TRBJ2-1	-	TRBD1	TGTGCCAGCAGCTCTTTCGGGGACAGCTACAATGAGCAGTTCTTC	CASSSFGDSYNEQFF
TRBV7-2	TRBJ2-7	-	TRBD2	TGTGCCAGCAGCTTAGCGCTTGGGGGGACTAGTGGGTACGAGCAGTACTTC	CASSLALGGTSGYEQYF
TRBV30	TRBJ2-3	-	-	TGTGCCTGGACTTCCCAGGGATCCACAGATACGCAGTATTTT	CAWTSQGSTDTQYF
TRBV7-9	TRBJ2-7	-	-	TGTGCCAGCAGCTTAGAGGGGGGGGCCGCCTACGAGCAGTACTTC	CASSLEGGAAYEQYF
TRBV30	TRBJ1-2	few	TRBD1	TGTGCCTGGAAAGGACAGGGCATCTATGGCTACACCTTC	CAWKGQGIYGYTF
TRBV11-3	TRBJ2-7	-	-	TGTGCCAGCAGCAAGGACAGCTTGGACGAGCAGTACTTC	CASSKDSLDEQYF
TRBV19	TRBJ2-1	-	TRBD2	TGTGCCTCCTTCCAAGGTAGCGGGAGTTCCGTTCTCCAATACAATGAGCAGTTCTTC	CASFQGSGSSVLQYNEQFF
TRBV4-3	TRBJ2-3	-	-	TGCGCCAGCAGCCAAGGATCGGGAGCCCCGGGAGATACGCAGTATTTT	CASSQGSGAPGDTQYF
TRBV9	TRBJ2-3	-	-	TGTGCCAGCAGCGTACAGGACGTCACAGATACGCAGTATTTT	CASSVQDVTDTQYF
TRBV4-1	TRBJ2-3	-	-	TGCGCCAGCAGCCAAGTACCCGGCGTACGAGATACGCAGTATTTT	CASSQVPGVRDTQYF
TRBV6-1	TRBJ2-7	-	TRBD2	TGTGCCATAGCTCTGGGGAGCGGGAACACCTACGAGCAGTACTTC	CAIALGSGNTYEQYF
TRBV7-2	TRBJ1-2	-	-	TGTGCCAGCAGCTCCTCACAGGGTGGAGGCTACACCTTC	CASSSSQGGGYTF
TRBV18	TRBJ2-3	-	-	TGTGCCAGCTCACCCGCCCTCCTTACAGATACGCAGTATTTT	CASSPALLTDTQYF
TRBV5-1	TRBJ2-1	-	-	TGCGCCAGCAGCTTGGGGTCAGGTTCCTACAATGAGCAGTTCTTC	CASSLGSGSYNEQFF
TRBV4-1	TRBJ2-1	-	TRBD1	TGCGCCAGCAGCCAACCTCCGGGACAGGGTCGGAATGAGCAGTTCTTC	CASSQPPGQGRNEQFF
TRBV21-1	TRBJ2-1	once	-	TGTGCCAGCAGCCCGCGTAGCAATGAGCAGTTCTTC	CASSPRSNEQFF
TRBV27	TRBJ2-3	-	TRBD1	TGTGCCAGCGGCGATAGGGACAGATTCACAGATACGCAGTATTTT	CASGDRDRFTDTQYF
TRBV6-1	TRBJ2-7	-	TRBD1	TGTGCCAGCAGTGAAAGGGAGACGGGACAGTACTCCTACGAGCAGTACTTC	CASSERETGQYSYEQYF
TRBV5-4	TRBJ2-1	-	TRBD1	TGTGCCAGCAGCTCACGGGACAGGACATACAATGAGCAGTTCTTC	CASSSRDRTYNEQFF
TRBV9	TRBJ1-2	-	-	TGTGCCAGCTCAAGAGGGGGTGTCTATGGCTACACCTTC	CASSRGGVYGYTF
TRBV7-7	TRBJ2-7	-	TRBD2	TGTGCCAGCAGCTCTGGACTAGCGGGGGTCTACGAGCAGTACTTC	CASSSGLAGVYEQYF
TRBV19	TRBJ2-5	-	-	TGTGCCAGTAGTATGGGCAGGCAAGAGACCCAGTACTTC	CASSMGRQETQYF
TRBV25-1	TRBJ2-1	-	TRBD2	TGTGCCAGCAGTCGACCGGGACTAGCCAACAATGAGCAGTTCTTC	CASSRPGLANNEQFF
TRBV7-2	TRBJ2-7	-	-	TGTGCCAGCAGCTCCTGGGATGAGGGGAAGCAGTACTTC	CASSSWDEGKQYF
TRBV2	TRBJ2-5	-	-	TGTGCCAGCAGTGAATCTAGCACCCACCGAGAGACCCAGTACTTC	CASSESSTHRETQYF
TRBV6-1	TRBJ1-2	-	-	TGTGCCAGCAGTGACGACAGAGGATATGGCTACACCTTC	CASSDDRGYGYTF
TRBV28	TRBJ2-1	-	-	TGTGCCAGCAGTTTTAATGAGCAGTTCTTC	CASSFNEQFF
TRBV7-6	TRBJ2-1	-	-	TGTGCCAGCAGCTTAGGAGCCAGCCCTCCCCTAGATGAGCAGTTCTTC	CASSLGASPPLDEQFF
TRBV5-1	TRBJ1-2	-	-	TGCGCCAGCAGCTTGGCCTCAGGGGATTTTGCTACTAACTATGGCTACACCTTC	CASSLASGDFATNYGYTF
TRBV7-8	TRBJ2-7	-	-	TGTGCCAGCAGCTTATTCTACGAGCAGTACTTC	CASSLFYEQYF
TRBV28	TRBJ1-3	-	-	TGTTCCACGGGGACATTCTCCTCTGGAAACACCATATATTTT	CSTGTFSSGNTIYF
TRBV19	TRBJ2-5	-	-	TGTGCCAGTAGTCGGTGGGGGGAAGAGACCCAGTACTTC	CASSRWGEETQYF
TRBV30	TRBJ2-1	-	-	TGTGCCTGGAGAATGTGGAGCTCCTACAATGAGCAGTTCTTC	CAWRMWSSYNEQFF
TRBV7-9	TRBJ1-1	-	TRBD1	TGTGCCAGCAGCTTAGTAGGGGGCGACACTGAAGCTTTCTTT	CASSLVGGDTEAFF
TRBV6-6	TRBJ2-3	few	TRBD1	TGTGCCAGCAGAGGACAGGGAAGCACAGATACGCAGTATTTT	CASRGQGSTDTQYF
TRBV6-5	TRBJ1-3	few	TRBD1	TGTGCCAGCAGTCGGGACAGCTCCTTTGGAAACACCATATATTTT	CASSRDSSFGNTIYF
TRBV7-2	TRBJ1-2	-	TRBD1	TGTGCCAGCATCCCCGGGACAGGGGGGGATGGCTACACCTTC	CASIPGTGGDGYTF
TRBV27	TRBJ2-7	-	-	TGTGCCAGCAGTTTAAGGCGGGTCAAACCAAGCTCCTACGAGCAGTACTTC	CASSLRRVKPSSYEQYF
TRBV19	TRBJ2-2	-	-	TGTGCGAGTACGGGACTGGGAGCTGTGCGGGGCGGGGAGCTGTTTTTT	CASTGLGAVRGGELFF